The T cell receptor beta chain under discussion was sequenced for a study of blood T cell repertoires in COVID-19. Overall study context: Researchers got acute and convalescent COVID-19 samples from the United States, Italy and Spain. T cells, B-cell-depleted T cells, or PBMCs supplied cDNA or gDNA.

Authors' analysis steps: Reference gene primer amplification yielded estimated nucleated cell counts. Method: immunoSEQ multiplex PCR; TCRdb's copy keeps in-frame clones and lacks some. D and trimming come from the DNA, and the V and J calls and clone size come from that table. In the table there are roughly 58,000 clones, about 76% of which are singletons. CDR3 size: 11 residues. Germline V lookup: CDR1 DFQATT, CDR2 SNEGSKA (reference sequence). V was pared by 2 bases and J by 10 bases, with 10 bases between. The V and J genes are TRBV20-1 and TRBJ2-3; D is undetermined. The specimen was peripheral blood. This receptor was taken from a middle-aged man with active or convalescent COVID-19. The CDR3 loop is CSARQDWAQYF. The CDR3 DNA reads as TGCAGTGCTAGACAGGATTGGGCGCAGTATTTT.